Below, one T cell receptor (beta chain) is given with its context. Its antigen is unidentified. This sample stems from a study of molecular identifiers for immune sequencing clone quantification. Study-wide findings and caveats: Barcode sharing among identical TCR molecules could make large clones appear smaller.

TCRdb reprocessed the PCR reads via MiXCR and lists one record per CDR3 protein. Among 300,000 to 400,000 distinct CDR3 sequences listed, roughly 24% were seen once. The TCR was taken from a human donor in good health. Some libraries in this study had Jurkat cell RNA spiked in. Sequenced: naive CD8+ T cells from blood, with Jurkat cell RNA spiked in. Subset reported: FACS-sorted CD8+CD4-CCR7+CD45RA+ naive T cells.

This CDR3 is CASSLGDRASPATQYF. The CDR3 DNA follows: TGTGCCAGTAGTCTAGGGGACAGAGCCAGCCCAGCGACCCAGTACTTC. The chain is built from TRBV19 and TRBJ2-5, with 7 bases matching TRBD1. The V segment lost 5 bases and the J segment 7 bases; nucleotides outside the gene matches: 16. The CDR3 covers 16 residues. CDR1 is LNHDA and CDR2 is SQIVND in the germline V gene (reference sequence).